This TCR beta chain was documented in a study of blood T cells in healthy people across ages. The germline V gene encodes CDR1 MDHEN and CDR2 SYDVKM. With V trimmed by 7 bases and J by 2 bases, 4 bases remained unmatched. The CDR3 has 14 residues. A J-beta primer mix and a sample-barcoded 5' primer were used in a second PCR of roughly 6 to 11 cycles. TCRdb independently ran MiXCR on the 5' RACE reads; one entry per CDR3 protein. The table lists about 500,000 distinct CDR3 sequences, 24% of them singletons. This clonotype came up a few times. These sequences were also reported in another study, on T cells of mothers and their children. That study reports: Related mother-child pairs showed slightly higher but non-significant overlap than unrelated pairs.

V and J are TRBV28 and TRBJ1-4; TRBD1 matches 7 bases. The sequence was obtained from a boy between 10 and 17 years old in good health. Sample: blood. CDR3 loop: CASKTGVTNEKLFF. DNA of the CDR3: TGTGCCAGCAAAACAGGGGTGACTAATGAAAAACTGTTTTTT.